Each of the 15 T cell receptor beta chains below was sequenced from the same sample in a study of shared clonotypes between healthy human individuals. Sequencing used immunoSEQ multiplex PCR; TCRdb keeps in-frame clones, though not all of them. This table has approximately 2,000,000 clones, around 90% appearing once. What was sequenced was naive CD4+ T cells from PBMCs. Specified subset: CD45RA+ positively selected. The receptors originated from a man in his late teens or twenties in good health. Some clones in this sample may be carry-over from other donors' samples.

Details on this clone: At the DNA level, this CDR3 is encoded by other sequences in the same sample as well. The chain couples TRBV5-4 to TRBJ2-2, with TRBD2 identical over 11 bases. This CDR3 region has 15 residues. Losses at the gene ends were 3 bases for V and 4 bases for J; bases not matched to a gene: 2. CDR1 is SGHNT, CDR2 YYREEE, per germline (reference sequence). CDR3 DNA sequence: TGTGCCAGCAGCTCGGGACTAGCGGCCACCGGGGAGCTGTTTTTT. This sequence encodes CASSSGLAATGELFF.

The V call is TRBV28, the J call TRBJ2-6; 8 bases map to TRBD1. The CDR3 is 18 residues long. Looked up from germline, CDR1 is MDHEN and CDR2 is SYDVKM. The ends lost 4 bases at V and 2 bases at J; junction bases unmatched: 10. This CDR3 reads CASSSWTGLSTGANVLTF. CDR3 in DNA: TGTGCCAGCAGTTCTTGGACAGGGTTGTCCACTGGGGCCAACGTCCTGACTTTC.

To note about this clone: This may stem from a read error, because a much larger clone lies one nucleotide away. The rearrangement joins TRBV7-2 to TRBJ1-1, with D perhaps TRBD1 (6 bases). The germline CDR1 and CDR2 sequences are SGHTA and FQGNSA. CDR3 size: 12 residues. The V and J ends lost 5 bases and 3 bases respectively, with 7 bases between them. CDR3 protein: CASSQGYTEAFF. For the CDR3, the DNA is TGTGCCAGCAGCCAGGGGTACACTGAAGCTTTCTTT. Full variable domain (remainder filled in from reference TRBV7-2 and TRBJ1-1): GAGVSQSPSNKVTEKGKDVELRCDPISGHTALYWYRQSLGQGLEFLIYFQGNSAPDKSGLPSDRFSAERTGGSVSTLTIQRTQQEDSAVYLCASSQGYTEAFFGQGTRLTVV.

The chain employs TRBV9 and TRBJ2-3; D remains ambiguous. Trimming removed 3 bases from V and 0 bases from J, with 8 bases in between. Germline-derived CDR1 and CDR2 are SGDLS and YYNGEE. The CDR3 has 14 amino acids. The CDR3 DNA is TGTGCCAGCAGCGGGGCCTTTAGCACAGATACGCAGTATTTT. Translation gives CASSGAFSTDTQYF.

The chain is built from TRBV4-3 and TRBJ1-3; D gene ambiguous. Trimming removed 0 bases at V and 2 bases at J, with 11 bases between. The germline CDR1 and CDR2 sequences are LGHNA and YSLEER. This CDR3 has 16 residues. This CDR3 is CASSQDFRRTGNTIYF. The CDR3 coding sequence is TGCGCCAGCAGCCAAGATTTCCGAAGGACTGGAAACACCATATATTTT.

A remark on this clone: The same CDR3 also results from other DNA sequences found in this sample. V usage is TRBV5-1 and J usage is TRBJ2-3; D gene unclear. Germline lookup yields CDR1 SGHRS and CDR2 YFSETQ. V was trimmed by 0 bases and J by 0 bases, leaving 5 bases between them. CDR3 size: 14 residues. CDR3 sequence reads: CASSLADSTDTQYF. CDR3 bases: TGCGCCAGCAGCTTGGCGGATAGCACAGATACGCAGTATTTT.

V gene TRBV29-1 combines with J gene TRBJ1-6; D might be TRBD1 (5 bases). Germline CDR1 reads SQVTM; CDR2 reads ANQGSEA. The CDR3 totals 13 residues. V lost 6 bases to trimming and J lost 7 bases, with 13 bases between them. CDR3 sequence (DNA): TGCAGCGTCTCGGGGGGTCCGAATTCACCCCTCCACTTT. This codes for CSVSGGPNSPLHF.

This chain uses TRBV5-1 with TRBJ2-5; TRBD2 might be the D (7 bases). Trimming shortened V by 8 bases and J by 2 bases, and 22 bases separated the two germline ends. Germline V lookup: CDR1 SGHRS, CDR2 YFSETQ. The CDR3 consists of 16 residues. CDR3 coding DNA: TGCGCCAGTTCCGATAGCGGAGGGGGGGCTCAAGAGACCCAGTACTTC. Translation gives CASSDSGGGAQETQYF.

V gene TRBV10-1 combines with J gene TRBJ1-2; D not resolved. The CDR3 extends over 12 amino acids. The V end was cut by 5 bases, the J end by 14 bases, with 18 bases between. Germline V lookup: CDR1 WNHNN, CDR2 SYGVQD (reference sequence). Here the CDR3 DNA reads TGCGCCAGCAGTAACCTGGGTCCCGCTAGAACCTTC. Translated, it gives CASSNLGPARTF.

This rearrangement joins TRBV7-3 to TRBJ2-1; no clear D. The CDR3 has 14 residues. Trimming left V 1 base short and J 5 bases short, with 9 bases between. The germline V gene encodes CDR1 SGHTA and CDR2 FQGTGA. CDR3 region: CASSLIGLDNEQFF. CDR3 DNA sequence: TGTGCCAGCAGCTTAATAGGGCTCGACAATGAGCAGTTCTTC.

This clone was seen just once. CDR3 residues: CASSTSGNTIYF. The CDR3 nucleotides read TGTGCCAGCAGCACCTCTGGAAACACCATATATTTT. This chain connects TRBV14 to TRBJ1-3, with D unresolved. The V and J ends lost 5 bases and 0 bases respectively, with 2 bases between them. The CDR3 runs 12 residues. Germline CDR1 reads SGHDN; CDR2 reads FVKESK.

The chain combines TRBV28 with TRBJ1-5, with D tentatively TRBD1 (5 bases). The CDR3 spans 15 residues. Trimming cost V 6 bases and J 0 bases, with 12 bases left between them. Germline CDR1 and CDR2: MDHEN and SYDVKM. The CDR3 DNA follows: TGTGCCAGCAGGGGGCGCTGGGATAGCAATCAGCCCCAGCATTTT. Translated, it gives CASRGRWDSNQPQHF. Drawing the rest from reference TRBV28 and TRBJ1-5, the complete variable domain is DVKVTQSSRYLVKRTGEKVFLECVQDMDHENMFWYRQDPGLGLRLIYFSYDVKMKEKGDIPEGYSVSREKKERFSLILESASTNQTSMYLCASRGRWDSNQPQHFGDGTRLSIL.

J is TRBJ2-1 and V is TRBV5-4; TRBD2 agrees at 7 bases. CDR3 length: 14 amino acids. Trimming at V came to 2 bases and at J to 7 bases, leaving 6 bases not matched to a gene. Germline V lookup: CDR1 SGHNT, CDR2 YYREEE (reference sequence). The CDR3 nucleotides are TGTGCCAGCAGCTTTCAGCGGGATGGTAATGAGCAGTTCTTC. Translated: CASSFQRDGNEQFF.

The chain uses TRBV5-1 and TRBJ2-2; tentatively, D is TRBD2 (7 bases). CDR3 length equals 16 residues. Germline V gene lookup returns CDR1 SGHRS and CDR2 YFSETQ. V was clipped by 4 bases and J by 5 bases, with 18 bases between them. This chain's CDR3 is CASSTPDGGRTGELFF. The CDR3 DNA reads as TGCGCCAGCAGCACTCCCGACGGGGGGCGGACCGGGGAGCTGTTTTTT.

Only a few counts were recorded for this clone. The CDR3 region is CAWSADRVNTEAFF. The CDR3 DNA sequence: TGTGCCTGGAGCGCCGATCGGGTGAACACTGAAGCTTTCTTT. The V gene is TRBV30, the J gene TRBJ1-1; D is uncertain. This CDR3 contains 14 residues. From germline, CDR1 is GTSNPN and CDR2 SVGIG (reference sequence). Trimming removed 3 bases from V and 0 bases from J, with 11 bases in between.